At least ten counts were recorded for the clone carrying this T cell receptor (beta chain). No antigen is known for it. This sample is part of a study of T cells in Graves' hyperthyroidism and ophthalmopathy. Whole-study results and caveats: Model predictions of ophthalmopathy came a median approximately 6.2 months before onset. Most thyroid clonotypes expanded above 0.001 appeared in blood too.

RNA transcripts were the template for amplifying TCR beta CDR3 regions. Primed by the HTBI set, a first-round RT-PCR was run on the TCR CDR3. TCRdb re-called the multiplex PCR reads through MiXCR, storing one row per CDR3 protein. The repertoire consists of 300,000 to 450,000 distinct CDR3 sequences, with about 15% occurring once and the leading ten covering about 20%. Fresh 10 ml peripheral blood yielded PBMCs. The sequenced sample was blood. This sequence was found in a woman in her thirties with Graves' ophthalmopathy.

The chain's CDR3 is CASSRDRGWYYGYTF. CDR3 DNA sequence: TGTGCCAGCAGCCGGGACAGGGGCTGGTACTATGGCTACACCTTC. The chain combines TRBV5-5 with TRBJ1-2, with 10 bases aligning to TRBD1. J was trimmed by 3 bases and V by 4 bases; bases with no gene match: 6. CDR1 and CDR2 from the germline V gene are SGHKS and YYEKEE (reference sequence). This CDR3 region has 15 residues. Based on the CDR3 plus reference TRBV5-5 and TRBJ1-2, the full variable domain is DAGVTQSPTHLIKTRGQQVTLRCSPISGHKSVSWYQQVLGQGPQFIFQYYEKEERGRGNFPDRFSARQFPNYSSELNVNALLLGDSALYLCASSRDRGWYYGYTFGSGTRLTVV.